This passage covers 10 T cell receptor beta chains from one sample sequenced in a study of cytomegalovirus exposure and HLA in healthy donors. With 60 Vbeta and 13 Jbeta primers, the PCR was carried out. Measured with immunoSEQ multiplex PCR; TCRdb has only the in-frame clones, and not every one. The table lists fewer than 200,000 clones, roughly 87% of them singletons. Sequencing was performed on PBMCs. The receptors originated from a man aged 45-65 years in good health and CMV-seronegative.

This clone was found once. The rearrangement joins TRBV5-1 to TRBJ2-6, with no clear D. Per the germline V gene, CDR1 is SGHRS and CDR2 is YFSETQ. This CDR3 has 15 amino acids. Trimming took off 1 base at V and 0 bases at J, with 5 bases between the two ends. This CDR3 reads CASSLLLSGANVLTF. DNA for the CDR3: TGCGCCAGCAGCTTGCTCCTCTCTGGGGCCAACGTCCTGACTTTC. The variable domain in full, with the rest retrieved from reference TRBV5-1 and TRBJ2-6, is KAGVTQTPRYLIKTRGQQVTLSCSPISGHRSVSWYQQTPGQGLQFLFEYFSETQRNKGNFPGRFSGRQFSNSRSEMNVSTLELGDSALYLCASSLLLSGANVLTFGAGSRLTVL.

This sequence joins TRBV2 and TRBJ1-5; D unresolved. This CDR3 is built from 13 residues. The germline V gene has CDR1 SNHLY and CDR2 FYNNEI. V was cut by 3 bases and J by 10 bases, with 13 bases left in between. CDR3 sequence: CASSERGPEPQHF. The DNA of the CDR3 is TGTGCCAGCAGTGAGCGGGGTCCGGAACCCCAGCATTTT. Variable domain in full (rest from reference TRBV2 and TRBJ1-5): EPEVTQTPSHQVTQMGQEVILRCVPISNHLYFYWYRQILGQKVEFLVSFYNNEISEKSEIFDDQFSVERPDGSNFTLKIRSTKLEDSAMYFCASSERGPEPQHFGDGTRLSIL.

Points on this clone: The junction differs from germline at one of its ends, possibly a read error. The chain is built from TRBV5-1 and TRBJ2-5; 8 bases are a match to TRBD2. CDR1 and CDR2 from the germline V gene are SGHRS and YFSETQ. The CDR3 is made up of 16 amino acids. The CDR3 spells CASRRSGTPSLEAQYF. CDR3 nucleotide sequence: TGCGCCAGCAGGCGTAGCGGGACCCCCTCCCTAGAGGCCCAGTACTTC.

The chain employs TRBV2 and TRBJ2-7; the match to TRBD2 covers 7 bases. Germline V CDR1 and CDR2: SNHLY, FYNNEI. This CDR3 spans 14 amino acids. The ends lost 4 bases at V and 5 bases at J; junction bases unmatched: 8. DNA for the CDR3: TGTGCCAGCAGTGGCGGGGGAATCGGGAACGAGCAGTACTTC. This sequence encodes CASSGGGIGNEQYF.

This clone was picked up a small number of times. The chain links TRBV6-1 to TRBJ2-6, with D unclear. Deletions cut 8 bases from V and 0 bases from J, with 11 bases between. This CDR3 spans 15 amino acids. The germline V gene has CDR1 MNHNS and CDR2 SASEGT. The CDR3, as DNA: TGTGCCAGCGCGATTATCCCCTCTGGGGCCAACGTCCTGACTTTC. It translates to CASAIIPSGANVLTF.

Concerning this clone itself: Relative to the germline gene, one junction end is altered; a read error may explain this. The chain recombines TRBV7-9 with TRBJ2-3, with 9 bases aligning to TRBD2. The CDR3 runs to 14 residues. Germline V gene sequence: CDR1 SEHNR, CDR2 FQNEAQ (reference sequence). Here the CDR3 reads CASILSGGVAVRNF. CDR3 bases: TGTGCCAGCATCCTTAGCGGGGGAGTGGCAGTACGGAATTTT.

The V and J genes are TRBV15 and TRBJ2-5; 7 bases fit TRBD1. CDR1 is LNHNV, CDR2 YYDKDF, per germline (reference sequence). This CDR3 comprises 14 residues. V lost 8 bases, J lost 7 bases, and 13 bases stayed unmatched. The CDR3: CATAEAGGTATQYF. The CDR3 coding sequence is TGTGCCACCGCGGAGGCAGGGGGTACGGCGACCCAGTACTTC.

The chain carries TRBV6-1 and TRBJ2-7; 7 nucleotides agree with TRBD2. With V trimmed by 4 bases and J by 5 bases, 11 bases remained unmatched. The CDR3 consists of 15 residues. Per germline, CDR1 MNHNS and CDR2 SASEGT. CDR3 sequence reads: CASSGGGTPRHEQYF. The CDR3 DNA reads TGTGCCAGCAGTGGGGGGGGGACCCCGAGACACGAGCAGTACTTC.

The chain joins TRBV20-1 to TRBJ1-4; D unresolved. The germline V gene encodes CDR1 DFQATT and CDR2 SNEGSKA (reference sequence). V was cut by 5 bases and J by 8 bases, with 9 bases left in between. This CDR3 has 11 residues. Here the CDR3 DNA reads TGCAGTGCTCCTCGGCGGGAAAAACTGTTTTTT. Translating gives CSAPRREKLFF.

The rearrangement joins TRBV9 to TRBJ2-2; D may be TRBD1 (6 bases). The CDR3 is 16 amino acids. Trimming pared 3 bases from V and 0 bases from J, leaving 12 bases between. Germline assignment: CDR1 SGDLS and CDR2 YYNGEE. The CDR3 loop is CASSAGTRANTGELFF. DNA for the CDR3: TGTGCCAGCAGCGCCGGGACACGCGCGAACACCGGGGAGCTGTTTTTT.